The sequence of this T cell receptor beta chain was determined in a study of beta chain features in type 1 diabetes. Study outcomes and limitations: People with Type 1 diabetes carried modestly yet significantly shorter TCRB CDR3s in all four CD4+ subsets. Compared with healthy donors, patients appeared to share more similar naive, central memory and regulatory TCRB repertoires.

The authors reverse transcribed all of the isolated RNA, so sequencing captured expressed TCRB transcripts. Sequenced naive, central memory and regulatory T cell samples produced an average of approximately 3.8 million reads. Clones were read by immunoSEQ multiplex PCR, and TCRdb kept only the in-frame ones, dropping some. The sample contains over 650,000 clones, about 14% of which appear only once. It was one heparinised blood draw, averaging about 116 mL, that each donor gave. Cells sorted by CD45RO/CCR7/CD25/CD127/CD95/CD27 comprised CD4+ naive, central memory, regulatory and stem cell-like memory cells. The germline CDR1 and CDR2 sequences are MDHEN and SYDVKM. CDR3 length: 12 residues. V shed 3 bases and J shed 9 bases, with 9 bases lying between them. The table lists this clone with a few counts. The antigen remains unidentified.

The chain carries TRBV28 and TRBJ2-1; D is unclear. Sequencing was performed on naive CD4+ T cells from blood. The receptor comes from a man aged 18 to 30 with type 1 diabetes. The CDR3 loop is CASSFPKAEQFF. DNA for the CDR3: TGTGCCAGCAGTTTCCCAAAGGCTGAGCAGTTCTTC.